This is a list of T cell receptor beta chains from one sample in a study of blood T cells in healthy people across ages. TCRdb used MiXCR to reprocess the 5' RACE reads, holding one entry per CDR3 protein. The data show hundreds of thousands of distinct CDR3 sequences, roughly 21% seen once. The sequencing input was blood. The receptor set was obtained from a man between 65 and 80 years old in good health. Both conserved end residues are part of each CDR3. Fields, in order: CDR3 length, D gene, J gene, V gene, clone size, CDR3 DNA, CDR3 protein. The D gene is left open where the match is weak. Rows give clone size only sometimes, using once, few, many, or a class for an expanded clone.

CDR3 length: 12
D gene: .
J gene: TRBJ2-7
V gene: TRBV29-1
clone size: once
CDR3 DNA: TGCAGCGTGGGGACGGGGTTTGACGAGCAGTACTTC
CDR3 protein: CSVGTGFDEQYF

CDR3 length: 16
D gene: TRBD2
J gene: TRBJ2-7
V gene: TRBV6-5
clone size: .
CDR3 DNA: TGTGCCAGCAGTTACCTCGCGACTAGCGTGACCTACGAGCAGTACTTC
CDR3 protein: CASSYLATSVTYEQYF

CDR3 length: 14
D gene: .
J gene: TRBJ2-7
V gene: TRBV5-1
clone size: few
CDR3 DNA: TGCGCCAGCAGCTTGGTGGCTGACCCATACGAGCAGTACTTC
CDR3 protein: CASSLVADPYEQYF

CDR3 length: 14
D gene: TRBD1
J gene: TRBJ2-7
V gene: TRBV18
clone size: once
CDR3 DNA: TGTGCCAGCTCACCATACACAGGGGGAGGAGAGCAGTACTTC
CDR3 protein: CASSPYTGGGEQYF

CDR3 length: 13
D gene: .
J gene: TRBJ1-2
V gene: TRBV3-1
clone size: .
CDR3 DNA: TGTGCCAGCAGCCAAGGAGGGATTGGGGGCTACACCTTC
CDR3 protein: CASSQGGIGGYTF

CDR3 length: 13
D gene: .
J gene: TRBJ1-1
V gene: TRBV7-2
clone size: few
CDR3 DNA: TGTGCCAGCAACTTACAGGGCTTCACTGAAGCTTTCTTT
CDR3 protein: CASNLQGFTEAFF

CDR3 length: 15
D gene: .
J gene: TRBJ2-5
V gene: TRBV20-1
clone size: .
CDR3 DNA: TGCAGTGCTAGTGGTTATGGCGGAGGCCAAGAGACCCAGTACTTC
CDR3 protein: CSASGYGGGQETQYF

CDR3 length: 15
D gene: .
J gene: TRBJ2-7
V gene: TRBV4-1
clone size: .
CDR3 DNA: TGCGCCAGCAGCCAAGCTGACGGCTTCCCCTACGAGCAGTACTTC
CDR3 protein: CASSQADGFPYEQYF

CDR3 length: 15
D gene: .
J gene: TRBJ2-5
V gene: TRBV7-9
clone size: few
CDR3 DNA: TGTGCCAGCAGCGCAGACGGGATTCGGGAAGAGACCCAGTACTTC
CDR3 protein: CASSADGIREETQYF

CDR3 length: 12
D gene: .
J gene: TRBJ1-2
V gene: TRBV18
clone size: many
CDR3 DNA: TGTGCCAGCTCACCACCTGGGTATGGCTACACCTTC
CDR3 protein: CASSPPGYGYTF

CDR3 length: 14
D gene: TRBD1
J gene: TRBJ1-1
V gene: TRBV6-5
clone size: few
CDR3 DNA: TGTGCCAGCAGACCTAAAATTGACAGGGTCGAAGCTTTCTTT
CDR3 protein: CASRPKIDRVEAFF

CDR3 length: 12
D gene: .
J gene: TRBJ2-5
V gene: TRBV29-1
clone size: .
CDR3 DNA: .
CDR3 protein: CSVATGNNEQLF

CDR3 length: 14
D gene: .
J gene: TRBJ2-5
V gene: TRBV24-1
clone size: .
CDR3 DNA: TGTGCCACCAGTGATTCGGGCAGGGCGGAGACCCAGTACTTC
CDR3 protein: CATSDSGRAETQYF

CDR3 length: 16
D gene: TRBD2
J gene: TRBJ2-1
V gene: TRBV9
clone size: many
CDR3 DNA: TGTGCCAGCAGCGTAGTGTCTAGCGGAGGCTACAATGAGCAGTTCTTC
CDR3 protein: CASSVVSSGGYNEQFF

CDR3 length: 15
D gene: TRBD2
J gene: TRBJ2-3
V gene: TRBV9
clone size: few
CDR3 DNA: TGTGCCAGCAAGGAGCGGGAGGGTGGCACAGATACGCAGTATTTT
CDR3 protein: CASKEREGGTDTQYF

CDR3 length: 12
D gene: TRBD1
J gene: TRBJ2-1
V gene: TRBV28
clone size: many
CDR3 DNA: TGTGCCAGCACAGGGGGCTACAATGAGCAGTTCTTC
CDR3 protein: CASTGGYNEQFF

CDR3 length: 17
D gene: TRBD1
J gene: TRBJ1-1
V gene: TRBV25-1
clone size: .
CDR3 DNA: TGTGCCAGCACTGAACAAACCGGGACAGGGATTAGCACTGAAGCTTTCTTT
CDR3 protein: CASTEQTGTGISTEAFF

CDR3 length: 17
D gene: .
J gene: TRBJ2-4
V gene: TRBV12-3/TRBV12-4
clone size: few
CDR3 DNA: TGTGCCAGCAGTTTAGTGACAGGCGCCGGGGCCAAAAACATTCAGTACTTC
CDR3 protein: CASSLVTGAGAKNIQYF

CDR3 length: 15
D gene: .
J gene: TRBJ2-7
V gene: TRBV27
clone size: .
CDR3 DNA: TGTGCCAGCAGTTGCTTGATCCGCGGAGCCTACGAGCAGTACTTC
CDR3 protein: CASSCLIRGAYEQYF

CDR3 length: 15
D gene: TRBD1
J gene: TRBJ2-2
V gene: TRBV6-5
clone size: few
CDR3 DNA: TGTGCCACTAAATTGACAGGGACGAACACCGGGGAGCTGTTTTTT
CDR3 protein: CATKLTGTNTGELFF

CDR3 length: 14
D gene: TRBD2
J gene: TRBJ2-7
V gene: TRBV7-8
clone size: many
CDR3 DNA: TGTGCCAGCAGCCCTCGCGCTAGCGGCTACGAGCAGTACTTC
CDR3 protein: CASSPRASGYEQYF

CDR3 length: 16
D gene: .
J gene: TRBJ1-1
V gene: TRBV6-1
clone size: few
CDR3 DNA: TGTGCCAGCAGTGCCCCGACAGGAAAAATCAACACTGAAGCTTTCTTT
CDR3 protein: CASSAPTGKINTEAFF

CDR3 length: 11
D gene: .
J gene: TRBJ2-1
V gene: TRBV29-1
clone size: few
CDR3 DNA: TGCAGCGCTCACAGGGGAGGTGAGCAGTTCTTC
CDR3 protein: CSAHRGGEQFF

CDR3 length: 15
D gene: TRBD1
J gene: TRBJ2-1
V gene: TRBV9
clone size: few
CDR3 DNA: TGTGCCAGCAGCAATGGACAGGGTACCTACAATGAGCAGTTCTTC
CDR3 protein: CASSNGQGTYNEQFF

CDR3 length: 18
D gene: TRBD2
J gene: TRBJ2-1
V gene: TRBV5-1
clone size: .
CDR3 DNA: TGCGCCAGCAGCTCCGTCCCTAGCGGGAGTAGTTCCTACAATGAGCAGTTCTTC
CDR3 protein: CASSSVPSGSSSYNEQFF

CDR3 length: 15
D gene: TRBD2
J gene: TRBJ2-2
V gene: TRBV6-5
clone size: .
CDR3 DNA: TGTGCCAGCAGTAAGACTAGCGGAAGGGTCGGGGAGCTGTTTTTT
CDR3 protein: CASSKTSGRVGELFF

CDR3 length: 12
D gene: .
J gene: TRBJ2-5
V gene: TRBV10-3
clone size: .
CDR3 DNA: TGTGCCATCGGACAGGAGGGGGAGACCCAGTACTTC
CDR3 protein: CAIGQEGETQYF

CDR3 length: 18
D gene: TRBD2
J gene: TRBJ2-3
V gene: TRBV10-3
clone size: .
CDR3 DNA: TGTGCCATCAGGGCAACCGATTGGCGGGAGGGAAGCCCAGATACGCAGTATTTT
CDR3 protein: CAIRATDWREGSPDTQYF

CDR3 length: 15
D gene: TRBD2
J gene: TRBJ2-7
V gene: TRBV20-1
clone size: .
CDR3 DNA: TGCAGTGCCAAAGGGACTAGCGGGAGTCCCTACGAGCAGTACTTC
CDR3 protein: CSAKGTSGSPYEQYF

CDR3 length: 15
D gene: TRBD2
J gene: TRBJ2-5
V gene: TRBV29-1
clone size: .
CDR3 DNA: TGCAGCGCCGCTAAGGTCCAGCGGGGGGTTGAGACCCAGTACTTC
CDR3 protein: CSAAKVQRGVETQYF

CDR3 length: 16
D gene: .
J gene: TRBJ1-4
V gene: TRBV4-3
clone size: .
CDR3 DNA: TGCGCCAGCAGCCAAGAATCCCAACGAGGCTATGAAAAACTGTTTTTT
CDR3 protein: CASSQESQRGYEKLFF

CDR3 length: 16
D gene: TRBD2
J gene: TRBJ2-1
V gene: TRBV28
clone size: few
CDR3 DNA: TGTGCCAGCAGCCTCCGGGGAGGGTGGGTGTACAATGAGCAGTTCTTC
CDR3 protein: CASSLRGGWVYNEQFF

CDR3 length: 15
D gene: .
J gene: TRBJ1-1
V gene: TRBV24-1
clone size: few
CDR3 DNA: TGTGCCACCAGTGACCCTACGACAGGAAACACTGAAGCTCTCTTT
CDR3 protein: CATSDPTTGNTEALF

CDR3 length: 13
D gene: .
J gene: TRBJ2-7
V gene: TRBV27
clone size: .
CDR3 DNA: TGTGGCAGCAGTTTGAGGGGAAACGACGAGCAGTACTTC
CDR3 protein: CGSSLRGNDEQYF

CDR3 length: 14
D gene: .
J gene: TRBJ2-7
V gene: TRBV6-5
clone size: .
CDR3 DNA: TGTGCCAGCAAGGGGGGGGGTCCCTCCTACGAGCAGTACTTC
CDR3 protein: CASKGGGPSYEQYF

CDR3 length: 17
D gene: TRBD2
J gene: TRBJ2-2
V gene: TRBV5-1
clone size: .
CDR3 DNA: TGCGCCAGCAGCTTGGCCAGCGGGAGAATGGGCACCGGGGAGCTGTTTTTT
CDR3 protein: CASSLASGRMGTGELFF

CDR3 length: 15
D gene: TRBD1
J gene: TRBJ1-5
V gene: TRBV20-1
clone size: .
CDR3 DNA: TGCAGTGCTAGAGGAGGGACAGGGAAGAATCAGCCCCAGCATTTT
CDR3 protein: CSARGGTGKNQPQHF

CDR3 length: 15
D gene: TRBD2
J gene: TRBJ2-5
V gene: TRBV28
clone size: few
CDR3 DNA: TGTGCCAGCACCGTCGGACTAGCTCGCCAAGAGACCCAGTACTTC
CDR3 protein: CASTVGLARQETQYF

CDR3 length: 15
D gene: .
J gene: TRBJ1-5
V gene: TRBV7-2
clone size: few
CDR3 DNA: TGTGCCAGCAGCCCCACAGGCCGTCTAAATCAGCCCCAGCATTTT
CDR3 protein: CASSPTGRLNQPQHF

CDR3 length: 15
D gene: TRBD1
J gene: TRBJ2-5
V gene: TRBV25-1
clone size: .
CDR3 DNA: TGTGCCAGCAGTGACCGGGACAGGGTGATAGAGACCCAGTACTTC
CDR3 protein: CASSDRDRVIETQYF

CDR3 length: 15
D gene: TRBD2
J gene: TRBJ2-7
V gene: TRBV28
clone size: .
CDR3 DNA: TGTGCCAGCAATTCTCTAGCGGGTAATTCCTACGAGCAGTACTTC
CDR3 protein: CASNSLAGNSYEQYF

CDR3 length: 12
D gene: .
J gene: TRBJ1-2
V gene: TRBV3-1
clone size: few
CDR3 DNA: TGTGCCAGCAGCCAAGAAGGGGCCGGCTACACCTTC
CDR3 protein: CASSQEGAGYTF

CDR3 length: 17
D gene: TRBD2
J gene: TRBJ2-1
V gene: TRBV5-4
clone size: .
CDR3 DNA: TGTGCCAGCAGCAATTCTCAAGCGGGAGGCACATACAATGAGCAGTCCTTC
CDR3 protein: CASSNSQAGGTYNEQSF

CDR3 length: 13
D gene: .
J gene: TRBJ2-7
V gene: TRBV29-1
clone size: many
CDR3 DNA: TGCAGCGTGGACCTGAGGGGATCCTACGAGCAGTACTTC
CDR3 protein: CSVDLRGSYEQYF

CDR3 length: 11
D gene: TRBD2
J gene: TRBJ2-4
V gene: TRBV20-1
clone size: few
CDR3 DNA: TGCAGTGCTTCAACTAGCGGGAGGCTATACTTC
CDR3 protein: CSASTSGRLYF

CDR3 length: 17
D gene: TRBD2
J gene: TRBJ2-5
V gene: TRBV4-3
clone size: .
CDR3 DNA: TGCGCCAGCAGCCAAGGGCCGGGACTAGCGGGGCAAGAGACCCAGTACTTC
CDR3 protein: CASSQGPGLAGQETQYF

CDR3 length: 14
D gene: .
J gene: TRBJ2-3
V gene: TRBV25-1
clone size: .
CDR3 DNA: TGTGCCAGCAGTGATACAGGGAGCACAGATACGCAGTATTTT
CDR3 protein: CASSDTGSTDTQYF

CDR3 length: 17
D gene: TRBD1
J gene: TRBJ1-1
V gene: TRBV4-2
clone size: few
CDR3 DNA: TGTGCCAGCAGCCAAGAATCAGGGACAGATAAGGGCACTGAAGCTTTCTTT
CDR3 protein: CASSQESGTDKGTEAFF

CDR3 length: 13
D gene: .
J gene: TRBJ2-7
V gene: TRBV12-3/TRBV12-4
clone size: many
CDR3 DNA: TGTGCCAGCAGCCCAGTGGCCCCCTACGAGCAGTACTTC
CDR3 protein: CASSPVAPYEQYF

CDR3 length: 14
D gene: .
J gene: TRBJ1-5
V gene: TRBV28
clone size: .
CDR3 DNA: TGTGCCAGCAGTCCGACATTTAGCAATCAGCCCCAGCATTTT
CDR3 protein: CASSPTFSNQPQHF

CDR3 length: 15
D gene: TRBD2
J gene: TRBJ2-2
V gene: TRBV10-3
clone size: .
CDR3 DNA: TGTGCCATCAGAAGACTAGCGGGGAGCACCGGGGAGCTGTTTTTT
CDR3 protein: CAIRRLAGSTGELFF

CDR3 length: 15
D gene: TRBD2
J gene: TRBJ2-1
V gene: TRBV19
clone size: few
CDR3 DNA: TGTGCCAGTAGTATCACTAGCGGGAGGTTCAATGAGCAGTTCTTC
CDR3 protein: CASSITSGRFNEQFF

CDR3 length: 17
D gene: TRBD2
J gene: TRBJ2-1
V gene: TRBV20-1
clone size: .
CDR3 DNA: TGCAGTGCTAGTATACTAGCGGGATCGAGCTCCTACAATGAGCAGTTCTTC
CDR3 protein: CSASILAGSSSYNEQFF

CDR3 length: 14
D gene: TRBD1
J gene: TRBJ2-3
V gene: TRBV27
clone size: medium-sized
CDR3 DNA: TGTGCCAGCAGTTTCACAGGGGAGACAGATACGCAGTATTTT
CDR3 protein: CASSFTGETDTQYF

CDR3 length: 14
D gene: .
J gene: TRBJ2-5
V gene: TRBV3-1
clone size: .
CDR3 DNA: TGTGCCGGCAGCCACCTCGACAGCCAAGAGACCCAGTACTTC
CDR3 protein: CAGSHLDSQETQYF

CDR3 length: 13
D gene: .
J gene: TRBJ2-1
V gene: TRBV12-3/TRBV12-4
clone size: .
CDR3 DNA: TGTGCCAGCAGTTTAGCTTTAGGACTTGAGCAGTTCTTC
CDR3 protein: CASSLALGLEQFF

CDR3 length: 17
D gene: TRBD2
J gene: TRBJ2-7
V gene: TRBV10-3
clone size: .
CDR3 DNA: TGTGCCATCAGTGAGTCCCAAACAATAGCGGGAGAAGTCGAGCAGTACTTC
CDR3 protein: CAISESQTIAGEVEQYF

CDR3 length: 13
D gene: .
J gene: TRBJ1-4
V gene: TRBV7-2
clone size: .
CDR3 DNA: TGTGCCAGCAGCTTAGGGACATCAGAAAAACTGTTTTTT
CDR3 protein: CASSLGTSEKLFF

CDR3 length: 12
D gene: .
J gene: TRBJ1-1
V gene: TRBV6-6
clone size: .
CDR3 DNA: TGTGCCAGCAGTACGGACAAGTTTGAAGCTTTCTTT
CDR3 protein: CASSTDKFEAFF

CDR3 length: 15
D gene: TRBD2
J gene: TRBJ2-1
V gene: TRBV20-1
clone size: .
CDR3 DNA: TGCAGTGCTACTAAACCTCTAACTAGCGCTAATGAGCAGTTCTTC
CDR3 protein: CSATKPLTSANEQFF